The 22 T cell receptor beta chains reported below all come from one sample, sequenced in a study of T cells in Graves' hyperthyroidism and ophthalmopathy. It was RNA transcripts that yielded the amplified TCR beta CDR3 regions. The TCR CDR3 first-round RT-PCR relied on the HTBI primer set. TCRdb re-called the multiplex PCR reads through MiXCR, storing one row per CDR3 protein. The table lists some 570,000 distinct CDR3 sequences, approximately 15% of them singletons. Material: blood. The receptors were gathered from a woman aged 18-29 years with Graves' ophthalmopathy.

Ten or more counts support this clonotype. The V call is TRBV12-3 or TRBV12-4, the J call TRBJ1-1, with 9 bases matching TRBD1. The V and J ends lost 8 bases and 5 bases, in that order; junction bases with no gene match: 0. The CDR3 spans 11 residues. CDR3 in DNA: TGTGCCAGCGACAGGGGGACTGAAGCTTTCTTT. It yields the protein CASDRGTEAFF.

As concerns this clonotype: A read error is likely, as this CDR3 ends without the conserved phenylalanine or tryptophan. The CDR3 is CASSQNNSPLHL. The CDR3 coding sequence is TGTGCCAGCAGTCAAAATAATTCACCCCTCCACCTT. The V gene is TRBV27, the J gene TRBJ1-6, with unresolved D. There are 12 residues in the CDR3. The V and J ends lost 5 bases and 5 bases respectively, with 4 bases between them. Germline V CDR1 and CDR2: MNHEY, SMNVEV (reference sequence).

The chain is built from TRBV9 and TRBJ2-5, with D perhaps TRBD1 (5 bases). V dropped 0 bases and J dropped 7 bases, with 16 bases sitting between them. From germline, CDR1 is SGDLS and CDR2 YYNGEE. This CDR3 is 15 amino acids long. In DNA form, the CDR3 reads TGTGCCAGCAGCGTAGGAGCCGACAGTTTACGGACCCAGTACTTC. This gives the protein CASSVGADSLRTQYF.

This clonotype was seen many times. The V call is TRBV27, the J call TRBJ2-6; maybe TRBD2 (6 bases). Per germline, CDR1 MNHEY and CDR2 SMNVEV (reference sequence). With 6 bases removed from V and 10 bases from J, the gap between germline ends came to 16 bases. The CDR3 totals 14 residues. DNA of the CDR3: TGTGCCAGCAGCCATAGGAGGGAGGTTAACGTCCTGACTTTC. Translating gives CASSHRREVNVLTF.

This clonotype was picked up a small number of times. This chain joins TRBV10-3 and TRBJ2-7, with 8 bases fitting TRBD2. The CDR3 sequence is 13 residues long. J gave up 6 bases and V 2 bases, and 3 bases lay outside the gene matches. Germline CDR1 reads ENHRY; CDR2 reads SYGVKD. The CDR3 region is CAISEGLAPEQYF. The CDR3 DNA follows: TGTGCCATCAGTGAGGGACTAGCACCCGAGCAGTACTTC.

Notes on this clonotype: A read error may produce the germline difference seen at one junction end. The CDR3 spells CASSISWEPGAHTEALF. CDR3 DNA: TGTGCCAGTAGTATCTCGTGGGAGCCGGGGGCTCACACTGAAGCTCTCTTT. The genes are TRBV19 and TRBJ1-1; possible D gene TRBD1, 6 bases. The CDR3 has 17 residues. The germline V gene encodes CDR1 LNHDA and CDR2 SQIVND (reference sequence).

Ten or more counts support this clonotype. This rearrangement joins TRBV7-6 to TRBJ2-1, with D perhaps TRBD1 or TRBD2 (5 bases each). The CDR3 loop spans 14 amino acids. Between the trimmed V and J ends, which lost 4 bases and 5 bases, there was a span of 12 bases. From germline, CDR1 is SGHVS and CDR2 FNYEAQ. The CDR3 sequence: CASSSLRGHNEQFF. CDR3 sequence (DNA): TGTGCCAGCAGCTCTCTACGGGGACACAATGAGCAGTTCTTC.

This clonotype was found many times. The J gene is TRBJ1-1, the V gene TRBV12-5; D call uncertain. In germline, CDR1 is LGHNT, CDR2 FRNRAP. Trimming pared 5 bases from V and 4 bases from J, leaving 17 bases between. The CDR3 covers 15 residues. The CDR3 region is CASGVFGEGFTEAFF. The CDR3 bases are TGTGCTAGTGGTGTCTTCGGGGAAGGGTTCACTGAAGCTTTCTTT.

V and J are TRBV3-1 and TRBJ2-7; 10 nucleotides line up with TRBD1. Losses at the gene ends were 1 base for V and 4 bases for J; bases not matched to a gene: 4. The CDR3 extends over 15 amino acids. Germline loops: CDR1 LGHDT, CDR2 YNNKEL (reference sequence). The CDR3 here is CASSQVWDRGYEQYF. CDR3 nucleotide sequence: TGTGCCAGCAGCCAAGTTTGGGACAGGGGTTACGAGCAGTACTTC.

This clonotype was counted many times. CDR3 amino acids: CASSEVGRWTNEKLFF. The CDR3 DNA reads as TGTGCCAGCAGTGAAGTAGGGAGGTGGACTAATGAAAAACTGTTTTTT. The chain uses TRBV2 and TRBJ1-4; no firm D call. CDR1 and CDR2 from the germline V gene are SNHLY and FYNNEI. The CDR3 has 16 residues. Trimming shortened V by 1 base and J by 2 bases, and 11 bases separated the two germline ends.

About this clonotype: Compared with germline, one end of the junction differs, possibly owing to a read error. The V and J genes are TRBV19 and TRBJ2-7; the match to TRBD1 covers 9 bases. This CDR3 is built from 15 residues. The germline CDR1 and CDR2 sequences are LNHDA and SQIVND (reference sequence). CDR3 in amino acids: CTSSSGQGFSYEQYF. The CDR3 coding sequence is TGTACCAGTAGTAGTGGACAGGGGTTCTCCTACGAGCAGTACTTC.

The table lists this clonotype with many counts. CDR3 loop: CARGGQGHSPLHF. The CDR3 DNA sequence: TGTGCCAGGGGGGGACAGGGGCATTCACCCCTCCACTTT. This sequence joins TRBV2 and TRBJ1-6; 10 nucleotides agree with TRBD1. The junction had 4 bases not matched to a gene; V was cut back by 9 bases and J by 8 bases. Germline loops: CDR1 SNHLY, CDR2 FYNNEI. CDR3 size: 13 residues.

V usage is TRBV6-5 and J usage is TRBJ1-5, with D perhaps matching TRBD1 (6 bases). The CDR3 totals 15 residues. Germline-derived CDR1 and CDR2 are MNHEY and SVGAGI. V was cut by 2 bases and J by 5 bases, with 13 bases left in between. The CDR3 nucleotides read TGTGCCAGCAGTTACGGGGGGCGTTCGCATCAGCCCCAGCATTTT. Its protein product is CASSYGGRSHQPQHF.

The CDR3 spells CASSEYSHEQYF. Written as DNA, the CDR3 is TGTGCCAGCAGTGAATACAGCCACGAGCAGTACTTC. J is TRBJ2-7 and V is TRBV25-1, with D unclear. CDR3 length: 12 residues. The germline CDR1 and CDR2 sequences are MGHDK and SYGVNS. Between the trimmed V and J ends, which lost 0 bases and 5 bases, there was a span of 5 bases.

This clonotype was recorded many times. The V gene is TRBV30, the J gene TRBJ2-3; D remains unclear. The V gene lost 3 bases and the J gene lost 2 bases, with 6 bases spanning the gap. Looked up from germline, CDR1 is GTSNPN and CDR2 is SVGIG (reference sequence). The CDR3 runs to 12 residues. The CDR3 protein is CAWRQLTDTQYF. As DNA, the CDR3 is TGTGCCTGGAGACAGCTCACAGATACGCAGTATTTT.

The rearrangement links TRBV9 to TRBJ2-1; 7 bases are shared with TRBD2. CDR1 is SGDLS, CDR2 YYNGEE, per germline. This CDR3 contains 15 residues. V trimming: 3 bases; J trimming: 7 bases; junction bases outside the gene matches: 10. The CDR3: CASSEWGGRGNEQFF. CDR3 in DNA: TGTGCCAGCAGCGAGTGGGGCGGGAGAGGGAATGAGCAGTTCTTC.

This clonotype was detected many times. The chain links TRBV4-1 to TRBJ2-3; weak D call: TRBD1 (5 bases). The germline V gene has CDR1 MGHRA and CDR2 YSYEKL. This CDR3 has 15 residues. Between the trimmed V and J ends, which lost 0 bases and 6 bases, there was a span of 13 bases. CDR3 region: CASSQDRQGSDTQYF. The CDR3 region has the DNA TGCGCCAGCAGCCAAGATAGGCAGGGTTCGGATACGCAGTATTTT.

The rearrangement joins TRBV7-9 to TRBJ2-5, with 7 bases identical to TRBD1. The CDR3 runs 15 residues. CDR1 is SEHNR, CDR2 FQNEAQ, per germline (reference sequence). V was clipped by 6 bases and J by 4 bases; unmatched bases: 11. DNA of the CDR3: TGTGCCAGCAGTTATCGGACAGGACAGAGAGAGACCCAGTACTTC. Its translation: CASSYRTGQRETQYF.

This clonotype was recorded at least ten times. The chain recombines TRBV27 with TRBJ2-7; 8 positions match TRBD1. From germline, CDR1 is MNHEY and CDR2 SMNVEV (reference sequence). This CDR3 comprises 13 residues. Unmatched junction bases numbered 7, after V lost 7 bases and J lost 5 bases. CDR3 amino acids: CASNRQGSDEQYF. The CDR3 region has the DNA TGTGCCAGCAACCGACAGGGGTCCGACGAGCAGTACTTC.

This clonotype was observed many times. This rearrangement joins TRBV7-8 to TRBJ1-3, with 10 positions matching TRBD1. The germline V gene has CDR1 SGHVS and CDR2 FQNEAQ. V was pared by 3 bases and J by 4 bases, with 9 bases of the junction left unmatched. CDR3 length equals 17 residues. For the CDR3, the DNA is TGTGCCAGCAGCTTGCCCTGGACAGGGGGACTCGGAAACACCATATATTTT. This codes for CASSLPWTGGLGNTIYF.

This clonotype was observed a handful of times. CDR3: CASSFDGNTGELFF. The CDR3 DNA reads TGTGCCAGCAGCTTCGACGGAAACACCGGGGAGCTGTTTTTT. The chain couples TRBV7-3 to TRBJ2-2; D not resolved. Germline CDR1 and CDR2: SGHTA and FQGTGA. Trimming removed 3 bases from V and 2 bases from J, with 7 bases in between. This CDR3 comprises 14 residues.

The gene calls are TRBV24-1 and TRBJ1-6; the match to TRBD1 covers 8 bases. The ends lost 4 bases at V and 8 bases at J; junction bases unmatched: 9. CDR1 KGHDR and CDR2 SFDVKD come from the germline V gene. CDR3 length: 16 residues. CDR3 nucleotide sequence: TGTGCCACCAGTGAGCCTCAGGGGGCGACGGATTCACCCCTCCACTTT. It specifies CATSEPQGATDSPLHF.